The T cell receptor beta chain under discussion was sequenced for a study of blood T cell dynamics during melanoma immunotherapy. Background on the study: Patients with metastatic melanoma got pembrolizumab or nivolumab-ipilimumab as first-line care.

Sequenced by immunoSEQ multiplex PCR; TCRdb stores in-frame clones only, minus some. There are over 800 clones in the sample; around 70% occur only once, and around 32% lies in the top ten. With respect to this clone: Its antigen is undetermined. The junction differs from germline at one of its ends, possibly a read error.

CDR3 length: 13 amino acids. CDR1 is MNHNS and CDR2 is SASEGT in the germline V gene. Study results and limitations: Among sorted CD8+ subsets, immune-effector cells had the highest clonality and cell-free DNA similarity. Clones driving repertoire changes may be melanoma-specific or general immune activation.

Stated time point: week 3, after first cycle of checkpoint inhibitor. The CD3+ CD4- CD8+ CD45RA- CD45RO-high CD27- CCR7- memory phenotype defined TIE cells. One draw preceded checkpoint blockade; another followed its first cycle at week 3. No patient had earlier systemic cancer treatment, concurrent immunosuppressants, or another active cancer. The TCR comes from a human donor with melanoma. V usage is TRBV6-1 and J usage is TRBJ2-3, with TRBD2 matching over 9 bases. The sample here was CD8+ T cells from blood, taken from a patient treated with checkpoint blockade. The CDR3 sequence: CASSEDLGLAFRF. Written as DNA, the CDR3 is TGTGCCAGCAGTGAAGATTTGGGACTAGCTTTTCGGTTT.